The 22 T cell receptor beta chains given below trace back to one sample, sequenced in a study of identifying expanded T cells in peripheral blood (dated by TCRdb to about 2019). The library was produced with the immunoSEQ multiplex PCR assay. TCRdb took over this immuneACCESS table, retaining in-frame rearrangements with V and J assigned. Such tables are incomplete; in checked studies, under half of the missing clones stem from an unresolved V gene, and the remainder is unexplained. This sample gives 110,000 or so clones in total; 88% of them show up just once. Together, the top ten hold around 8.3% of the sample. Material for sequencing was blood. Source of these receptors: a person between 18 and 69 years old in good health.

This clone was seen more than once but under ten times. The V and J genes are TRBV5-4 and TRBJ1-1; no reliable D call. Trimming cost V 3 bases and J 3 bases, with 9 bases left between them. This CDR3 comprises 13 residues. CDR1 is SGHNT and CDR2 is YYREEE in the germline V gene (reference sequence). The CDR3 region has the DNA TGTGCCAGCAGCTATGTCCGGGACACTGAAGCTTTCTTT. The encoded protein is CASSYVRDTEAFF.

V usage is TRBV7-3 and J usage is TRBJ2-3; D remains ambiguous. This CDR3 is 13 amino acids long. V was cut by 3 bases and J by 4 bases, with 8 bases left in between. Germline loops: CDR1 SGHTA, CDR2 FQGTGA. CDR3 sequence: CASSFSDADTQYF. CDR3 nucleotide sequence: TGTGCCAGCAGCTTTTCCGACGCAGATACGCAGTATTTT.

This clone was observed once. V is TRBV7-8 and J is TRBJ2-1; no definite D call. The CDR3 has 15 residues. Germline V gene lookup returns CDR1 SGHVS and CDR2 FQNEAQ. V gave up 1 base and J gave up 3 bases, with 10 bases separating them. CDR3 amino acids: CASSLERAGYNEQFF. The CDR3 DNA reads as TGTGCCAGCAGCTTAGAAAGGGCAGGCTACAATGAGCAGTTCTTC.

This clone was seen a few times. The chain links TRBV4-2 to TRBJ1-6, with D unclear. Trimming removed 8 bases from V and 6 bases from J, with 8 bases in between. Germline V gene data show CDR1 as LGHNA and CDR2 as YNFKEQ. The CDR3 consists of 12 residues. The DNA of the CDR3 is TGTGCCAGCCGGACGGGTAATTCACCCCTCCACTTT. Residues: CASRTGNSPLHF.

The rearrangement joins TRBV7-3 to TRBJ2-7; TRBD1 might be the D (6 bases). This CDR3 is 13 amino acids long. V gave up 2 bases and J gave up 6 bases, with 11 bases separating them. CDR1 is SGHTA, CDR2 FQGTGA, per germline. CDR3 residues: CASSLSGVGEQYF. DNA of the CDR3: TGTGCCAGCAGCTTATCAGGGGTTGGCGAGCAGTACTTC.

This chain connects TRBV4-1 to TRBJ1-5; D not certain. Trimming shortened V by 0 bases and J by 0 bases, and 6 bases separated the two germline ends. CDR3 length: 15 amino acids. Germline V gene sequence: CDR1 MGHRA, CDR2 YSYEKL. DNA of the CDR3: TGCGCCAGCAGCCAAGATCCGTATAGCAATCAGCCCCAGCATTTT. It translates to CASSQDPYSNQPQHF.

This chain connects TRBV5-4 to TRBJ2-6; D is possibly TRBD1 (5 bases). CDR3 size: 15 residues. The germline gives CDR1 SGHNT, CDR2 YYREEE (reference sequence). Between the trimmed V and J ends, which lost 4 bases and 1 base, there was a span of 9 bases. This chain's CDR3 is CASSPQASGANVLTF. The CDR3, as DNA: TGTGCCAGCAGCCCACAGGCGTCTGGGGCCAACGTCCTGACTTTC.

This chain uses TRBV19 with TRBJ2-2; D is perhaps TRBD1 (5 bases). Germline CDR1 is LNHDA and CDR2 is SQIVND (reference sequence). V gave up 5 bases and J gave up 7 bases, with 17 bases separating them. The CDR3 is 15 amino acids. The CDR3 is CASSSGRAGGGELFF. CDR3 nucleotide sequence: TGTGCCAGTAGTTCGGGCAGGGCTGGTGGCGGGGAGCTGTTTTTT.

The chain is built from TRBV5-4 and TRBJ1-2; the match to TRBD1 covers 7 bases. CDR1 and CDR2 from the germline V gene are SGHNT and YYREEE (reference sequence). This CDR3 region has 17 residues. V was pared by 0 bases and J by 7 bases, with 15 bases of the junction left unmatched. CDR3 protein: CASSLGGDPTGIGGYTF. The DNA for the CDR3 is TGTGCCAGCAGCTTGGGAGGGGACCCGACAGGGATTGGTGGCTACACCTTC.

The V and J genes are TRBV5-6 and TRBJ1-5; the D gene is possibly TRBD1 (6 bases). The V end lost 2 bases, the J end lost 2 bases, and 14 bases lay between the germline ends. Germline values: CDR1 SGHDT, CDR2 YYEEEE. The CDR3 extends over 16 amino acids. The CDR3 coding sequence is TGTGCCAGCAGCTTCCAGGGGCAAGGGGGCAATCAGCCCCAGCATTTT. Translating it yields CASSFQGQGGNQPQHF. Variable domain in full (rest from reference TRBV5-6 and TRBJ1-5): DAGVTQSPTHLIKTRGQQVTLRCSPKSGHDTVSWYQQALGQGPQFIFQYYEEEERQRGNFPDRFSGHQFPNYSSELNVNALLLGDSALYLCASSFQGQGGNQPQHFGDGTRLSIL.

This clone turned up a few times. The chain carries TRBV5-1 and TRBJ1-1, with 12 bases identical to TRBD1. Germline values: CDR1 SGHRS, CDR2 YFSETQ. Germline trimming cut 4 bases from V and 4 bases from J; bases unmatched to any gene: 8. The CDR3 runs to 16 residues. CDR3 coding DNA: TGCGCCAGCAGCCAGGGACAGGGGGCTGGGGGCACTGAAGCTTTCTTT. Translated: CASSQGQGAGGTEAFF.

This chain connects TRBV7-9 to TRBJ2-1, with TRBD2 matching over 9 bases. Germline CDR1 is SEHNR and CDR2 is FQNEAQ (reference sequence). The CDR3 consists of 15 residues. Losses at the gene ends were 5 bases for V and 7 bases for J; bases not matched to a gene: 9. The CDR3, as DNA: TGTGCCAGCAGCCCAGACCGGACTAGCGTGAATGAGCAGTTCTTC. Translated, it gives CASSPDRTSVNEQFF.

J is TRBJ1-1 and V is TRBV19; D is uncertain. V was clipped by 6 bases and J by 1 base, with 12 bases between them. Germline-derived CDR1 and CDR2 are LNHDA and SQIVND (reference sequence). The CDR3 totals 14 residues. This chain's CDR3 is CASRAHTKNTEAFF. CDR3 bases: TGTGCCAGTAGAGCCCACACTAAGAACACTGAAGCTTTCTTT.

The chain uses TRBV19 and TRBJ2-1; D possibly corresponds to TRBD1 (6 bases). The V end lost 3 bases, the J end lost 7 bases, and 10 bases lay between the germline ends. This CDR3 contains 13 residues. CDR1 and CDR2 (germline): LNHDA, SQIVND (reference sequence). The CDR3 sequence is CASSIERGNEQFF. The CDR3 DNA reads as TGTGCCAGTAGTATCGAAAGGGGGAATGAGCAGTTCTTC.

The count of this clone is one. V gene TRBV7-3 combines with J gene TRBJ2-1, with 7 bases aligning to TRBD2. The germline V gene has CDR1 SGHTA and CDR2 FQGTGA. The CDR3 covers 15 residues. The junction had 11 bases not matched to a gene; V was cut back by 5 bases and J by 7 bases. CDR3 in amino acids: CASSPGRRSENEQFF. Here the CDR3 DNA reads TGTGCCAGCAGCCCCGGGAGGCGCTCAGAGAATGAGCAGTTCTTC.

In this sample, this clone turned up once. The gene calls are TRBV5-5 and TRBJ2-5; D not resolved. The CDR3 contains 11 residues. Germline V gene sequence: CDR1 SGHKS, CDR2 YYEKEE (reference sequence). With 1 base removed from V and 7 bases from J, the gap between germline ends came to 5 bases. As DNA, the CDR3 is TGTGCCAGCAGCTTGTTCGGGACCCAGTACTTC. Encoded protein: CASSLFGTQYF. Variable domain in full (rest from reference TRBV5-5 and TRBJ2-5): DAGVTQSPTHLIKTRGQQVTLRCSPISGHKSVSWYQQVLGQGPQFIFQYYEKEERGRGNFPDRFSARQFPNYSSELNVNALLLGDSALYLCASSLFGTQYFGPGTRLLVL.

This clone has only a few counts. The chain couples TRBV6-4 to TRBJ1-2; perhaps TRBD1 as D (6 bases). V was trimmed by 6 bases and J by 2 bases, leaving 16 bases between them. This CDR3 has 15 amino acids. Germline V gene data show CDR1 as MRHNA and CDR2 as SNTAGT. The CDR3 is CASRSWNRENYGYTF. The CDR3 region has the DNA TGTGCCAGCAGAAGTTGGAACAGGGAGAACTATGGCTACACCTTC.

On this clone: This same CDR3 is encoded by further DNA sequences in the sample. V is TRBV10-3 and J is TRBJ2-1; D unclear. The germline V gene encodes CDR1 ENHRY and CDR2 SYGVKD. The V end lost 3 bases, the J end lost 6 bases, and 6 bases lay between the germline ends. This CDR3 contains 12 residues. This CDR3 is CAISEGGNEQFF. CDR3 sequence (DNA): TGTGCCATCAGTGAAGGCGGCAATGAGCAGTTCTTC.

The rearrangement links TRBV7-2 to TRBJ1-2, with 11 positions matching TRBD1. Germline V gene data show CDR1 as SGHTA and CDR2 as FQGNSA. V lost 5 bases to trimming and J lost 8 bases; unmatched junction nucleotides: 13. The CDR3 loop spans 16 amino acids. CDR3 bases: TGTGCCAGCAGCCCAGCCCATGGACAGGGGGCGCGAGGCTACACCTTC. This codes for CASSPAHGQGARGYTF.

This clone was counted a few times. The V call is TRBV10-1, the J call TRBJ2-1; TRBD2 aligns across 10 bases. The trim removed 5 bases at V and 8 bases at J, leaving 3 bases unmatched. There are 13 residues in the CDR3. The V gene's germline CDR1 is WNHNN and CDR2 SYGVQD (reference sequence). The CDR3 here is CASSSSGSYEQFF. The CDR3 DNA is TGCGCCAGCAGTTCTAGCGGGAGTTATGAGCAGTTCTTC.

The chain uses TRBV10-2 and TRBJ2-7, with TRBD1 matching 9 bases. Trimming cost V 3 bases and J 4 bases; bases outside gene matches: 7. The CDR3 contains 15 residues. Germline assignment: CDR1 WSHSY and CDR2 SAAADI. As DNA, the CDR3 is TGCGCCAGCAGTGATACCGGGACAGGGAATTACGAGCAGTACTTC. It yields the protein CASSDTGTGNYEQYF.

The CDR3 is CASSLSGDRRYEQYF. The CDR3 bases are TGTGCCAGCAGCTTAAGTGGTGACAGGAGGTACGAGCAGTACTTC. The chain employs TRBV7-3 and TRBJ2-7; tentatively, D is TRBD1 (6 bases). Deletions cut 1 base from V and 4 bases from J, with 14 bases between. The CDR3 extends over 15 amino acids. CDR1 is SGHTA and CDR2 is FQGTGA in the germline V gene.